The source of this T cell receptor (beta chain) is a study of molecular identifiers for immune sequencing clone quantification. The bulk TCR libraries were made with methods described before and with listed TCR primers. Via MiXCR, TCRdb re-called the PCR reads, giving one row per CDR3 protein. In the table there are about 68,000 distinct CDR3 sequences, 15% to 20% of which are singletons. Construction of naive CD8 libraries employed about 18,000 to 1,100,000 sorted cells together with 10%, 30% or 50% RNA. Naive CD8 T cells were sorted as CD8+CD4-CCR7+CD45RA+. At least ten counts were recorded for this clonotype. This CDR3 region has 14 residues. CDR1 is DFQATT, CDR2 SNEGSKA, per germline (reference sequence). V gave up 4 bases and J gave up 3 bases, with 16 bases separating them.

This sequence was found in a human donor in good health. Some libraries in this study had Jurkat cell RNA spiked in. The chain carries TRBV20-1 and TRBJ2-7; D call uncertain. Sequenced: naive CD8+ T cells from blood, with Jurkat cell RNA spiked in. Subset here: FACS-sorted CD8+CD4-CCR7+CD45RA+ naive T cells. CDR3 protein: CSATGSGSFYEQYF. DNA for the CDR3: TGCAGTGCTACGGGTTCTGGTTCTTTCTACGAGCAGTACTTC.